This T cell receptor beta chain came from a study of human T cells and chemical hapten exposure. Whole-study context: Investigators sensitized around 2 cm by around 2 cm of upper inner arm skin with 2% DPC. Study-level points and caveats: TCRs at high frequency, those above 1 in 1000, did not change with DPC sensitization.

TCRdb passed the RACE reads through MiXCR, listing each CDR3 protein once. The sample consists of 300,000 to 450,000 distinct CDR3 sequences, 4% to 6% of them appearing once. Germline V lookup: CDR1 MNHNS, CDR2 SASEGT. The CDR3 has 12 residues. For this clonotype: Its antigen remains unknown. This clone may be a read error of a much larger clone one base away.

This sample's time point: pre-sensitization, week 0. Treatment in this sample: therapeutic diphenylcyclopropenone sensitization with weekly scalp DPC. The V call is TRBV6-1, the J call TRBJ2-1; no clear D gene. The receptor comes from a woman between 45 and 60 years old with alopecia areata. Some clones in this sample may be carry-over from other donors' samples. The sample consisted of whole blood, taken in connection with sensitization to the hapten diphenylcyclopropenone (DPC). CDR3 region: CASSARADEQIF. The CDR3 nucleotides read TGTGCCAGCAGTGCACGTGCGGATGAGCAGATCTTC.